The 27 T cell receptor beta chains listed next were all sequenced from one sample in a study of T cell responses to AZD1222 COVID-19 vaccine (dated by TCRdb to the early 2020s). The receptor library was made with the immunoSEQ multiplex PCR assay. As stored in TCRdb, this immuneACCESS dataset retains in-frame rearrangements with V and J assigned. A fraction of the clones does not appear; measured against another copy, unresolved V genes explain less than half of the discrepancy, and the remainder lacks a known reason. The sample profile shows 200,000 to 300,000 clones; approximately 93% of them were found once. The top ten clonotypes cover roughly 0.6% of the sample. Per the publication, the time point label means: baseline before first vaccination. The material was peripheral blood, obtained on day 0 of AZD1222 vaccination. All receptors derive from an adult in good health.

This clone was observed once. This chain uses TRBV10-3 with TRBJ2-2; D is tentatively TRBD1 or TRBD2 (5 bases each). The length of the CDR3 is 15 residues. CDR1 is ENHRY and CDR2 is SYGVKD in the germline V gene. V lost 5 bases and J lost 1, with 11 bases in between. CDR3 in amino acids: CAISRDRLNTGELFF. CDR3 nucleotides: TGTGCCATCAGTAGGGACCGACTGAACACCGGGGAGCTGTTTTTT.

The CDR3 region has the DNA TGTGCCAGCAGCTTCGGGACAGGGCCAACTGAAGCTTTCTTT. This translates into CASSFGTGPTEAFF. The rearrangement joins TRBV5-6 to TRBJ1-1; TRBD1 agrees at 9 bases. V was pared by 2 bases and J by 5 bases, with 4 bases of the junction left unmatched. The CDR3 consists of 14 residues. Germline assignment: CDR1 SGHDT and CDR2 YYEEEE.

Only one count was recorded for this clone. The genes are TRBV3-1 (or the pseudogene TRBV3-2) and TRBJ2-2, with TRBD2 as a possible D gene (6 bases). With 1 base removed from V and 6 bases from J, the gap between germline ends came to 12 bases. Per the germline V gene, CDR1 is LGHDT and CDR2 is YNNKEL (reference sequence). The CDR3 has 15 amino acids. The CDR3 reads CASSQGGTPAGELFF. The CDR3 region has the DNA TGTGCCAGCAGCCAAGGGGGGACTCCGGCCGGGGAGCTGTTTTTT.

The chain combines TRBV6-5 with TRBJ2-3, with D hard to call. V was cut by 6 bases and J by 3 bases, with 10 bases left in between. CDR3 size: 13 residues. CDR1 is MNHEY, CDR2 SVGAGI, per germline. The CDR3, as DNA: TGTGCCAGCAGCCCCCACCAGACAGATACGCAGTATTTT. Translating gives CASSPHQTDTQYF.

The V gene is TRBV7-6, the J gene TRBJ1-1; 9 bases match TRBD1. This CDR3 contains 15 residues. Germline V lookup: CDR1 SGHVS, CDR2 FNYEAQ. Germline trimming cut 2 bases from V and 2 bases from J; bases unmatched to any gene: 3. CDR3 in amino acids: CASSLPGQGNTEAFF. DNA of the CDR3: TGTGCCAGCAGCTTACCGGGACAGGGCAACACTGAAGCTTTCTTT. The full variable domain, rest sourced from reference TRBV7-6 and TRBJ1-1, is GAGVSQSPRYKVTKRGQDVALRCDPISGHVSLYWYRQALGQGPEFLTYFNYEAQQDKSGLPNDRFSAERPEGSISTLTIQRTEQRDSAMYRCASSLPGQGNTEAFFGQGTRLTVV.

This clone was found once. This CDR3 reads CASSQDRRGGTEAFF. CDR3 bases: TGTGCCAGCAGCCAAGATAGGAGGGGTGGAACTGAAGCTTTCTTT. This chain joins TRBV4-2 and TRBJ1-1, with a possible D match to TRBD1 (5 bases). V was cut by 0 bases and J by 5 bases, with 13 bases left in between. Germline loops: CDR1 LGHNA, CDR2 YNFKEQ. This CDR3 is built from 15 residues.

DNA for the CDR3: TGTGCCAGCAGTTTAACAGGGTTCGAGCAGTACTTC. It specifies CASSLTGFEQYF. V usage is TRBV28 and J usage is TRBJ2-7; TRBD1 is a possible D gene (6 bases). Germline-derived CDR1 and CDR2 are MDHEN and SYDVKM. V lost 2 bases and J lost 6, with 8 bases in between. The CDR3 totals 12 residues.

V is TRBV19 and J is TRBJ1-3; the D gene is possibly TRBD1 (5 bases). The germline gives CDR1 LNHDA, CDR2 SQIVND (reference sequence). V lost 3 bases to trimming and J lost 0 bases, with 12 bases between them. This CDR3 comprises 16 residues. CDR3 loop: CASSIGRQHSGNTIYF. CDR3 DNA: TGTGCCAGTAGTATTGGGCGACAGCACTCTGGAAACACCATATATTTT.

This rearrangement joins TRBV20-1 to TRBJ2-7, with unresolved D. Trimming stripped 6 bases from V and 2 bases from J, with 8 bases between. Germline V CDR1 and CDR2: DFQATT, SNEGSKA (reference sequence). This CDR3 spans 11 amino acids. CDR3 residues: CSALVTYEQYF. The CDR3, as DNA: TGCAGTGCGCTCGTAACCTACGAGCAGTACTTC.

The chain links TRBV5-4 to TRBJ2-1, with 7 nucleotides matching TRBD2. The V gene end was trimmed by 4 bases and the J gene end by 8 bases; junction bases not matched to a gene: 9. The germline V gene encodes CDR1 SGHNT and CDR2 YYREEE (reference sequence). The CDR3 contains 14 residues. The CDR3 region has the DNA TGTGCCAGCAGCGGTACTAGCGCCCCTTATGAGCAGTTCTTC. Translating gives CASSGTSAPYEQFF.

V and J are TRBV19 and TRBJ1-6; D not resolved. Germline CDR1 is LNHDA and CDR2 is SQIVND (reference sequence). Trimming left V 7 bases short and J 10 bases short, with 11 bases between. The CDR3 has 12 amino acids. DNA for the CDR3: TGTGCCAGTAATGAGGCTTCATCACCCCTCCACTTT. It is translated as CASNEASSPLHF. Full variable domain (outside the CDR3, taken from reference TRBV19 and TRBJ1-6): DGGITQSPKYLFRKEGQNVTLSCEQNLNHDAMYWYRQDPGQGLRLIYYSQIVNDFQKGDIAEGYSVSREKKESFPLTVTSAQKNPTAFYLCASNEASSPLHFGNGTRLTVT.

The CDR3 coding sequence is TGTGCCAGCAGCCAACAGACAGGGACTGAAGCTTTCTTT. As protein: CASSQQTGTEAFF. V and J are TRBV7-3 and TRBJ1-1; 7 bases line up with TRBD1. This CDR3 has 13 amino acids. Germline V gives CDR1 SGHTA, CDR2 FQGTGA. The V segment lost 5 bases and the J segment 5 bases; nucleotides outside the gene matches: 5.

In its sample, this clone was seen a few times. This chain joins TRBV11-2 and TRBJ1-6, with D perhaps matching TRBD1 (6 bases). The CDR3 is 14 residues long. Germline CDR1 is SGHAT and CDR2 is FQNNGV. The ends were cut back, 4 bases at V and 6 bases at J, with 10 bases in the middle. The CDR3 nucleotides read TGTGCCAGCAGCTCACAGGGAGGTAATTCACCCCTCCACTTT. The encoded protein is CASSSQGGNSPLHF.

The chain carries TRBV6-2 or TRBV6-3 and TRBJ1-2; D gene unclear. Per germline, CDR1 MNHEY and CDR2 SVGEGT. V was clipped by 3 bases and J by 2 bases, with 7 bases between them. The CDR3 covers 13 residues. The CDR3 DNA is TGTGCCAGCAGTTATACCGGGAACTATGGCTACACCTTC. Protein: CASSYTGNYGYTF.

This clone was counted a few times. The genes are TRBV27 and TRBJ1-5, with 9 bases fitting TRBD1. V dropped 4 bases and J dropped 4; count of bases not matched to a gene: 2. This CDR3 spans 14 amino acids. The germline V gene encodes CDR1 MNHEY and CDR2 SMNVEV (reference sequence). CDR3 sequence: CASSWGQGNQPQHF. DNA for the CDR3: TGTGCCAGCAGTTGGGGACAGGGTAATCAGCCCCAGCATTTT.

This clone was seen more than once but under ten times. V and J are TRBV6-5 and TRBJ1-3; weak D call: TRBD1 (5 bases). The length of the CDR3 is 15 residues. V gave up 2 bases and J gave up 4 bases, with 12 bases separating them. Germline V gene data show CDR1 as MNHEY and CDR2 as SVGAGI. Here the CDR3 reads CASSYRRGTGNTIYF. DNA of the CDR3: TGTGCCAGCAGTTACCGGAGGGGTACCGGAAACACCATATATTTT.

The rearrangement uses TRBV3-1 (or the pseudogene TRBV3-2) and TRBJ2-3, with TRBD2 identical over 11 bases. Trimming at V came to 1 base and at J to 5 bases, leaving 2 bases not matched to a gene. Germline V gives CDR1 LGHDT, CDR2 YNNKEL (reference sequence). This CDR3 contains 15 residues. This CDR3 is CASSQVTSGGDTQYF. The DNA for the CDR3 is TGTGCCAGCAGCCAAGTAACTAGCGGGGGAGATACGCAGTATTTT.

The gene calls are TRBV28 and TRBJ1-3, with 8 bases fitting TRBD1. CDR1 is MDHEN, CDR2 SYDVKM, per germline. Trimming at V came to 6 bases and at J to 3 bases, leaving 4 bases not matched to a gene. This CDR3 has 14 amino acids. The DNA of the CDR3 is TGTGCCAGCAGAGACAGGGGAGGTGGAAACACCATATATTTT. It specifies CASRDRGGGNTIYF.

J is TRBJ1-4 and V is TRBV6-5; D possibly corresponds to TRBD1 (5 bases). V was clipped by 6 bases and J by 7 bases, with 15 bases between them. The CDR3 spans 14 residues. The germline gives CDR1 MNHEY, CDR2 SVGAGI. This CDR3 reads CASSQRGFGEKLFF. Here the CDR3 DNA reads TGTGCCAGCAGCCAAAGGGGTTTCGGTGAAAAACTGTTTTTT.

The rearrangement joins TRBV7-7 to TRBJ2-1, with 7 bases lining up with TRBD1. Unmatched junction bases numbered 4, after V lost 1 base and J lost 4 bases. The CDR3 covers 15 residues. In germline, CDR1 is SSHAT, CDR2 FNYEAQ (reference sequence). The CDR3 loop is CASSLEGGSYNEQFF. The CDR3 DNA is TGTGCCAGCAGCTTAGAAGGGGGCTCGTACAATGAGCAGTTCTTC.

The V gene is TRBV6-5, the J gene TRBJ1-2; 9 bases agree with TRBD1. Per germline, CDR1 MNHEY and CDR2 SVGAGI. CDR3 length equals 14 residues. Trimming took 4 bases from V and 6 from J; bases not matched to a gene: 6. In nucleotides, the CDR3 is TGTGCCAGCAGTTCCGGGACAGGGCAGAATGGCTACACCTTC. It specifies CASSSGTGQNGYTF.

The chain has TRBV5-5 and TRBJ1-4; no clear D. V gave up 3 bases and J gave up 5 bases, with 5 bases separating them. Germline V lookup: CDR1 SGHKS, CDR2 YYEKEE (reference sequence). There are 12 residues in the CDR3. CDR3 amino acids: CASSSLNEKLFF. The CDR3 region has the DNA TGTGCCAGCAGCTCCTTAAATGAAAAACTGTTTTTT.

The chain joins TRBV18 to TRBJ1-3; perhaps TRBD1 as D (5 bases). The germline V gene encodes CDR1 KGHSH and CDR2 LQKENI. Trimming took 0 bases from V and 3 from J, leaving 12 bases between them. The CDR3 totals 16 residues. The CDR3 reads CASSPPGGRLGNTIYF. CDR3 in DNA: TGTGCCAGCTCACCACCGGGGGGTCGGCTTGGAAACACCATATATTTT.

This chain connects TRBV12-3 or TRBV12-4 to TRBJ1-2; possible D gene TRBD1, 6 bases. Trimming pared 5 bases from V and 8 bases from J, leaving 15 bases between. This CDR3 is built from 13 residues. The CDR3 coding sequence is TGTGCCAGCAGTCCAAGGACAGAACGGGGCTACACCTTC. It translates to CASSPRTERGYTF.

V usage is TRBV11-3 and J usage is TRBJ2-1; 9 nucleotides agree with TRBD2. CDR3 length equals 13 residues. The germline V gene encodes CDR1 SGHNT and CDR2 YENEEA. Germline trimming cut 5 bases from V and 6 bases from J; bases unmatched to any gene: 2. Here the CDR3 DNA reads TGTGCCAGCAGCCCGGGACTAGCCAATGAGCAGTTCTTC. Its translation: CASSPGLANEQFF.

This clone appeared once. CDR3 residues: CASTGAEETQYF. The CDR3 DNA sequence: TGTGCCAGCACGGGGGCCGAGGAGACCCAGTACTTC. This sequence joins TRBV28 and TRBJ2-5, with D perhaps being TRBD1 or TRBD2 (6 bases each). Germline lookup yields CDR1 MDHEN and CDR2 SYDVKM. There are 12 residues in the CDR3. Trimming took 7 bases from V and 5 from J, leaving 11 bases between them.

The chain uses TRBV28 and TRBJ1-5; TRBD1 matches at 9 bases. CDR1 is MDHEN, CDR2 SYDVKM, per germline. The J segment lost 5 bases and the V segment lost 5 bases, leaving 4 bases of the junction unmatched. The CDR3 sequence is 14 residues long. The CDR3 DNA reads as TGTGCCAGCAGTCCGGGACAGGGTGATCAGCCCCAGCATTTT. This encodes CASSPGQGDQPQHF. Combining the CDR3 with reference TRBV28 and TRBJ1-5 gives the whole variable domain DVKVTQSSRYLVKRTGEKVFLECVQDMDHENMFWYRQDPGLGLRLIYFSYDVKMKEKGDIPEGYSVSREKKERFSLILESASTNQTSMYLCASSPGQGDQPQHFGDGTRLSIL.